A selection of T cell receptor beta chains follows, all from one sample in a study of blood T cell repertoires in COVID-19. Only in-frame clones appear in the TCRdb table, and some are missing; sequencing was by immunoSEQ multiplex PCR. The data contain tens of thousands of clones, around 87% of them singletons. Source material: peripheral blood. The source is a woman aged 55-70 years with acute or convalescent COVID-19. Each CDR3 is given with its conserved first and last residue. Each record gives: J gene, V gene, CDR3 protein.

TRBJ1-6	TRBV19	CASSIGPGGSSYNSPLHF
TRBJ2-5	TRBV10-2	CASQVSGRAIETQYF
TRBJ1-1	TRBV28	CASRGQALEAFF
TRBJ2-5	TRBV25-1	CASSVGGTQYF
TRBJ2-5	TRBV5-4	CASSPSGGLPETQYF
TRBJ1-1	TRBV19	CASSLLRGEAFF
TRBJ1-2	TRBV7-9	CASSQGGGYTF
TRBJ1-2	TRBV30	CAWRWDWGQGTGYTF
TRBJ1-1	TRBV19	CASKDRRMNTEAFF
TRBJ1-2	TRBV6-5	CASSYDPNRAGYTF
TRBJ2-1	TRBV7-2	CASSLALGGSIYEQFF
TRBJ1-6	TRBV2	CASISSEDSPLHF
TRBJ1-1	TRBV7-8	CASSLATGGNTEAFF
TRBJ1-2	TRBV5-1	CASSLGQGADGYTF
TRBJ2-3	TRBV6-5	CASKERGVRTDTQYF
TRBJ1-2	TRBV21-1	CASSLTGETEF
TRBJ2-5	TRBV7-8	CASSLAGEGLGETQYF
TRBJ1-5	TRBV19	CASSIDRGGDNQPQHF
TRBJ1-1	TRBV6-5	CASSPPESGEAFF
TRBJ1-2	TRBV10-3	CAAVDRESNYNGYTF
TRBJ2-2	TRBV11-2	CASSFPARDSSNTGELFF
TRBJ2-3	TRBV24-1	CATSDSRGAADTQYF
TRBJ2-1	TRBV6-5	CASTPTGPYNEQFF
TRBJ2-5	TRBV5-6	CASSLGGLAGWVMKTQYF
TRBJ1-5	TRBV6-5	CASSATGEIMPQHF
TRBJ2-2	TRBV29-1	CSVGAGGSTGELFF
TRBJ1-5	TRBV10-1	CASGPDNQPQHF
TRBJ2-5	TRBV7-7	CASSSTRQETQYF
TRBJ2-2	TRBV3-1/TRBV3-2	CASSQGTGGYTGELFF
TRBJ2-1	TRBV5-6	CASSLRGLAPNEQFF
TRBJ1-1	TRBV5-1	CASSLRGNTEAFF
TRBJ2-5	TRBV5-1	CASSSGTSDWAETQYF
TRBJ2-3	TRBV10-1	CASSDYRGSTDTQYF
TRBJ1-3	TRBV28	CASSLSGRQGSGNTIYF
TRBJ1-1	TRBV7-9	CASSREARATEAFF
TRBJ1-1	TRBV7-9	CASSLDRGPTEAFF
TRBJ2-3	TRBV5-1	CASSPSGTTQPADTQYF
TRBJ2-6	TRBV10-3	CAIRDDRGLAGANVLTF
TRBJ1-1	TRBV28	CASSSGHSEAFF
TRBJ1-1	TRBV30	CAWSPIGQGGTEAFF
TRBJ1-2	TRBV5-6	CASSLSGITNYGYTF
TRBJ1-4	TRBV4-2	CASSQDRQGRDEKLFF
TRBJ2-3	TRBV10-3	CAISDPGTLTDTQYF
TRBJ2-1	TRBV3-1/TRBV3-2	CASSQAMGRGAVSSYNEQFF
TRBJ1-4	TRBV30	CAWGRGPNEKLFF
TRBJ1-6	TRBV11-3	CASSSSLSSPLHF
TRBJ1-1	TRBV5-4	CASSPTPDRGGAEAFF
TRBJ1-1	TRBV28	CASSPGGWGGLSLRTYTEAFF
TRBJ2-3	TRBV7-2	CASSQLSGRTDTQYF
TRBJ2-1	TRBV9	CASSYGLSNEQFF
TRBJ1-2	TRBV15	CATSREGRGDYGYTF